Described below is a single T cell receptor (beta chain) sequence and its context. There is no known antigen for this receptor. Base quality data are lacking; no much larger clone is found one base away. The record originates from a study of graft-versus-host responses after intestinal transplantation (dated by TCRdb to the early 2020s). With respect to the entire study: Multivisceral, liver-intestinal, or isolated intestinal transplants were received by the recipients. Rather than being sequenced by the commercial service, samples from three later patients were sequenced in-house on an Illumina MiSeq and processed with MiXCR. Every recipient was given anti-thymocyte globulin induction, followed by around three years of maintenance tacrolimus and steroids. The cohort enrolled some 25 intestinal transplant recipients including one retransplant, and a few patients lacking pretransplant specimens were excluded. To identify alloreactive clones, pre-transplant mixed lymphocyte reaction products were sequenced and then compared with unstimulated pre-transplant donor and recipient T cells. A peak of at least 4% donor T cells among recipient peripheral blood mononuclear cells was the definition used for donor T cell macrochimerism. Bulk TCR-beta CDR3 sequencing was used to track graft-versus-host and host-versus-graft alloreactive T cell clones in the graft, circulation and bone marrow after intestinal transplantation. Study-level results and caveats: Conclusions were limited by the relatively low number and heterogeneity of intestinal transplant patients. In the allografts of patients with donor T cell macrochimerism, GvH to HvG T cell clonal ratios were high. GvH clones were detected in recipient bone marrow, and some of these GvH clones were observed earlier in ileal mucosa or blood, consistent with an intestinal mucosal origin. Early after transplant, peak levels of circulating GvH clones were associated with declines in HvG clones.

The germline V and J ends show losses of 5 bases and 7 bases respectively, and no gene match explains 10 bases of the junction. The CDR3 runs 16 amino acids, cysteine and phenylalanine included. This entry keeps only the CDR3 DNA: 48 bases, framed from base 1. According to the germline V gene, CDR1 reads SGHTA and CDR2 reads FQGNSA. The library was generated by the immunoSEQ multiplex PCR assay. High-throughput TCR-beta CDR3 sequencing of genomic DNA from most patients was performed by Adaptive Biotechnologies. The study's processing was this. TCR sequencing data were retrieved from Adaptive's ImmunoSEQ software for more than 15 patients, whereas a few other patients were processed with MiXCR and VDJtools. CDR3 nucleotide sequences shared by donor and recipient were removed because the origin of these sequences could not be assigned. To be classed as alloreactive, a clone needed at least 2-fold expansion over unstimulated cells and a minimum CFSE-low frequency of 0.002% (template counts) or 0.001% (read counts). Clones detected in sequenced pre-transplant spleen, lymph node, or MLR CFSE-low populations of the donor or recipient were defined as mappable. The cumulative frequency of alloreactive clones was calculated as a percentage of all sequences, weighted by copy number. TCRdb retrieved this table from immuneACCESS and kept in-frame rearrangements only. Not all clones are present; in checked studies, unresolved V genes account for under half, and no reason is known for the remainder. That table furnishes V, J and clone size, whereas the DNA furnished D and trimming. The sample table holds approximately 1,700 clones, of which over 75% were seen once. Together, the top ten hold roughly 18% of the sample.

Intraepithelial and lamina propria lymphocytes were isolated from graft specimens using dithiothreitol, EDTA incubations and collagenase D digestion. Serial intestinal graft biopsy specimens collected up to 600 days after transplant underwent bulk TCR-beta sequencing. Sequencing was performed on ileum tissue, taken 12 days after intestinal transplant. The origin of this receptor is a human patient who received an intestinal transplant, so some T cells may come from the graft donor. The sequence joins TRBV7-2 to TRBJ2-3, with 12 bases in between that match TRBD2. The CDR3 region reads CASSPKTSGSVYTQYF. Read as DNA, the sequence is TGTGCCAGCAGCCCGAAGACTAGCGGGAGTGTATATACGCAGTATTTT.